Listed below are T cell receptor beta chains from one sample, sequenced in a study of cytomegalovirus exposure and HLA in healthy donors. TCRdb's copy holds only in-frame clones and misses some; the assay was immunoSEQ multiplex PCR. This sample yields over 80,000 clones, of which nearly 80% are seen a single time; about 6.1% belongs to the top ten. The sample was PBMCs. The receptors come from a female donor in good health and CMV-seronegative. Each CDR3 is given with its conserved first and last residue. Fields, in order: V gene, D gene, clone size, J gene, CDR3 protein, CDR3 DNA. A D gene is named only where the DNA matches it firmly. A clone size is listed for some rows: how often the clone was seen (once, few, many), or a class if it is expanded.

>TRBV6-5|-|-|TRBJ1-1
CASSYSRGGNTEAFF
TGTGCCAGCAGTTACTCGAGGGGAGGGAACACTGAAGCTTTCTTT
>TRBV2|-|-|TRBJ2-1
CASSELNEQFF
TGTGCCAGCAGTGAACTCAATGAGCAGTTCTTC
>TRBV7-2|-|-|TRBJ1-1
CASSLRQANTEAFF
TGTGCCAGCAGCTTAAGACAGGCGAACACTGAAGCTTTCTTT
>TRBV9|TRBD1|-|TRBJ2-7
CASSVGQTSYEQYF
TGTGCCAGCAGCGTGGGACAGACCTCCTACGAGCAGTACTTC
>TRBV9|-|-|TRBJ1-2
CASSVEADRFLSGYTF
TGTGCCAGCAGCGTAGAAGCCGACAGATTCTTATCTGGCTACACCTTC
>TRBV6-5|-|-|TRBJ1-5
CASSFGGGGDQPQHF
TGTGCCAGCAGTTTCGGTGGGGGAGGCGATCAGCCCCAGCATTTT
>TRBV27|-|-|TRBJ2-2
CASSHQMGRGTGELFF
TGTGCCAGCAGTCACCAAATGGGTAGGGGCACCGGGGAGCTGTTTTTT
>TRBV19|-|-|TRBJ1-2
CATDGRGNGYTF
TGTGCCACCGATGGCCGAGGAAATGGCTACACCTTC
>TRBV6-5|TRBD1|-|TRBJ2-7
CASSPGTGSYEQYF
TGTGCCAGCAGTCCCGGGACAGGATCCTACGAGCAGTACTTC
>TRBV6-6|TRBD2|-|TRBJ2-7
CASSYPPGLAGGEQYF
TGTGCCAGCAGTTACCCACCGGGACTAGCGGGAGGTGAGCAGTACTTC
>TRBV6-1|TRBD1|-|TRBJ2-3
CASSDPQGQGTDTQYF
TGTGCCAGCAGTGACCCACAGGGGCAGGGCACAGATACGCAGTATTTT
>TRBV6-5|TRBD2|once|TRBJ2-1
CASSYRGLAGGNEQFF
TGTGCCAGCAGTTATAGGGGACTAGCGGGAGGGAATGAGCAGTTCTTC
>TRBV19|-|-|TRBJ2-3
CASSIDRGDTQYF
TGTGCCAGTAGTATAGATCGGGGAGATACGCAGTATTTT
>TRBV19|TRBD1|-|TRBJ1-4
CASSTPGQGWGKLFF
TGTGCCAGTAGTACGCCGGGACAGGGATGGGGAAAACTGTTTTTT
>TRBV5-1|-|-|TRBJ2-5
CASSEGRGTQYF
TGCGCCAGCAGTGAAGGGCGGGGGACCCAGTACTTC
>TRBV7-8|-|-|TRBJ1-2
CASSLATGGRYTF
TGTGCCAGCAGCTTAGCTACCGGAGGGCGCTACACCTTC
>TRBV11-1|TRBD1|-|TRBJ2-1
CASSRTGGVFNEQFF
TGTGCCAGCAGCCGAACAGGGGGCGTCTTCAATGAGCAGTTCTTC
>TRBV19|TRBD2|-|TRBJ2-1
CASSPLAGGIDEQFF
TGTGCCAGTAGTCCCCTAGCGGGAGGGATCGATGAGCAGTTCTTC
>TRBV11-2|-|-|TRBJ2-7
CASSLDSHYEQYF
TGTGCCAGCAGCTTAGATTCACACTACGAGCAGTACTTC
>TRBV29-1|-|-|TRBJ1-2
CSVAEEYGYTF
TGCAGCGTTGCGGAGGAATATGGCTACACCTTC
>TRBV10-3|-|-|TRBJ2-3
CAIRGSLDTQYF
TGTGCCATCAGAGGGAGCCTTGATACGCAGTATTTT
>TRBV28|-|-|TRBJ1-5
CASSSTEGLYSNQPQHF
TGTGCCAGCAGCTCAACCGAGGGTCTGTATAGCAATCAGCCCCAGCATTTT
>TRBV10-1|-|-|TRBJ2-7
CASSESAVGRHEQYF
TGCGCCAGCAGTGAGTCGGCCGTGGGGCGCCACGAGCAGTACTTC
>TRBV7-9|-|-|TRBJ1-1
CSSSLGGTEAFF
TGTTCCAGCAGCTTAGGCGGCACTGAAGCTTTCTTT
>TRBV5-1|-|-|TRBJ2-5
CASSLGGGPFQETQYF
TGCGCCAGCAGCTTGGGGGGAGGACCGTTCCAAGAGACCCAGTACTTC
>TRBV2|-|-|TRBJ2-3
CASSPRGVPSTDTQYF
TGTGCCAGCAGTCCTCGGGGAGTACCCAGCACAGATACGCAGTATTTT
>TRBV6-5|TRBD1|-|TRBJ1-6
CASSPRDSYNSPLHF
TGTGCCAGCAGCCCTCGGGACAGCTATAATTCACCCCTCCACTTT
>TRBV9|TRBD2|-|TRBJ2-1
CASSAHSSAHSSGMRVTYNEQFF
TGTGCCAGCAGTGCACATTCATCGGCTCATTCAAGCGGGATGAGGGTCACCTACAATGAGCAGTTCTTC
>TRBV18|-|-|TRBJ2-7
CASSPGQPSSYEQYF
TGTGCCAGCTCACCAGGACAGCCTTCCTCCTACGAGCAGTACTTC
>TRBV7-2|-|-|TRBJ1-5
CASSVQVSNQPQHF
TGTGCCAGCAGCGTACAAGTTAGCAATCAGCCCCAGCATTTT
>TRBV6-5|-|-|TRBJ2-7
CASSRTSRYEQYF
TGTGCCAGCAGCCGAACTAGCCGCTACGAGCAGTACTTC
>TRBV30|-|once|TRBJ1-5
CAWSRDSNQPQHF
TGTGCCTGGAGTCGGGATAGCAATCAGCCCCAGCATTTT
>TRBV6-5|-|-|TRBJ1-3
CASSYSKSGKNTIYF
TGTGCCAGCAGTTACTCGAAATCGGGGAAAAACACCATATATTTT
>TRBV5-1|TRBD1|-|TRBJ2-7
CASSLGRDRGHYEQYF
TGCGCCAGCAGCTTGGGCCGGGACAGGGGACACTACGAGCAGTACTTC
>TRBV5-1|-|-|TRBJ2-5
CASSLQQETQYF
TGCGCCAGCAGCTTGCAGCAAGAGACCCAGTACTTC
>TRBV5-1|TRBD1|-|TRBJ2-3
CASSQGQGARGSTDTQYF
TGCGCCAGCAGCCAAGGACAGGGGGCGCGCGGAAGCACAGATACGCAGTATTTT
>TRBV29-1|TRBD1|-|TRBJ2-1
CSVGQGLGRYEQFF
TGCAGCGTTGGACAGGGTTTGGGGAGATATGAGCAGTTCTTC
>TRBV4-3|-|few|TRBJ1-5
CASSQEYRAGQPQHF
TGCGCCAGCAGCCAAGAGTACAGGGCGGGTCAGCCCCAGCATTTT
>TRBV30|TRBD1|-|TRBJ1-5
CAWSPGQGGQPQHF
TGTGCCTGGAGTCCGGGACAGGGAGGTCAGCCCCAGCATTTT